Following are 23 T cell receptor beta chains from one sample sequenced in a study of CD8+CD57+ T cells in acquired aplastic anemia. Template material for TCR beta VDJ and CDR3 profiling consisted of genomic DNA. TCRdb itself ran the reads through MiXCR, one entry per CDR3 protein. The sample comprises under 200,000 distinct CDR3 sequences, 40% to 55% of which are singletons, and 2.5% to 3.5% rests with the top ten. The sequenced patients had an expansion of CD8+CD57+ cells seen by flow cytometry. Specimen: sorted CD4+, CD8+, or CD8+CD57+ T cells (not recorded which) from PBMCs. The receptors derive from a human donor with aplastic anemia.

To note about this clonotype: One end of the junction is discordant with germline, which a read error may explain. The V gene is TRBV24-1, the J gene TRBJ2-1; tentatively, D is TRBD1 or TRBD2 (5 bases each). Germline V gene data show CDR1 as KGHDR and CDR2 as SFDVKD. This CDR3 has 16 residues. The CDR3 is CATSDPGPSSYNEQLF. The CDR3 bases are TGTGCTACCAGTGACCCGGGACCGAGCTCCTACAATGAGCAGCTCTTC.

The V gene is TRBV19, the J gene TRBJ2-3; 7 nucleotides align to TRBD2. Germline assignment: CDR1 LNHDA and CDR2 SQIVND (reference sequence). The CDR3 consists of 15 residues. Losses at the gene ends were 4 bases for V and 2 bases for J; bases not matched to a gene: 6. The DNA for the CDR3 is TGTGCCAGTAGTACGCCTAGCGGAGACACAGATACGCAGTATTTT. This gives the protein CASSTPSGDTDTQYF.

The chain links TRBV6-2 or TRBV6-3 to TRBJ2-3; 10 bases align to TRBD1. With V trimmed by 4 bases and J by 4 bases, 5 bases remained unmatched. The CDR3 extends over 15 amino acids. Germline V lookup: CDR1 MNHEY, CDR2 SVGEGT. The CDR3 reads CASSSGQGSADTQYF. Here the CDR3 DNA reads TGTGCCAGCAGTTCGGGACAGGGGAGCGCAGATACGCAGTATTTT.

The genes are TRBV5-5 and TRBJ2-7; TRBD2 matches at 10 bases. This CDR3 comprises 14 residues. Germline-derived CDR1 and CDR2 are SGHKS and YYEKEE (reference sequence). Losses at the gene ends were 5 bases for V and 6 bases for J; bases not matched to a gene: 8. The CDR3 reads CASRIAGGTSEQYF. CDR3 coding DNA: TGTGCCAGCAGAATAGCGGGAGGAACGAGCGAGCAGTACTTC.

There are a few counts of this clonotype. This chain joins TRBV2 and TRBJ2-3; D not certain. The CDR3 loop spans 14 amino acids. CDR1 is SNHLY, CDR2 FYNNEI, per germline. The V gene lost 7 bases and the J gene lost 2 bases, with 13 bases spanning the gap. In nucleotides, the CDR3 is TGTGCCAGCATTCCCGGGCCGACCACAGATACGCAGTATTTT. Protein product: CASIPGPTTDTQYF.

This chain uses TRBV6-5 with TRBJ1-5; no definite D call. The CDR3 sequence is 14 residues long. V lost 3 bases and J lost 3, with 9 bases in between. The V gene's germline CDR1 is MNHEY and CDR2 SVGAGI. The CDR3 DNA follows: TGTGCCAGCAGTTATCCGGGTCCCAATCAGCCCCAGCATTTT. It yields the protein CASSYPGPNQPQHF.

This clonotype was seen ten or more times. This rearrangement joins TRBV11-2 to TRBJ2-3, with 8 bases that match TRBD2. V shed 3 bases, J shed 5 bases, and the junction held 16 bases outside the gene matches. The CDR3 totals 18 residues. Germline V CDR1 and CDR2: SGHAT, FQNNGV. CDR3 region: CASSFGRIAGPQGDTQYF. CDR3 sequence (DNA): TGTGCCAGCAGCTTTGGACGTATAGCGGGACCCCAGGGAGATACGCAGTATTTT.

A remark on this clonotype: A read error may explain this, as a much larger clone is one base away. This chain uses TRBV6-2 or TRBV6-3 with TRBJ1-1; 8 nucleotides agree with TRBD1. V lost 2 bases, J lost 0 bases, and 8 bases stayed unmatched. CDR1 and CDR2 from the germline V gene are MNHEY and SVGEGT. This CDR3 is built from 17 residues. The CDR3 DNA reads TGTGCCAGCAGTTACCTTAGGGGACAGGTCATGAACACTGAAGCTTTCTTT. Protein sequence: CASSYLRGQVMNTEAFF.

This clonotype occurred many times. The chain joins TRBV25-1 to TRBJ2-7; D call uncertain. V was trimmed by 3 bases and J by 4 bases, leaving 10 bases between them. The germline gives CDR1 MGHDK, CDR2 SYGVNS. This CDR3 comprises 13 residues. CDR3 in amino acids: CASSDISRYEQYF. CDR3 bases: TGTGCCAGCAGTGACATTAGCCGATACGAGCAGTACTTC.

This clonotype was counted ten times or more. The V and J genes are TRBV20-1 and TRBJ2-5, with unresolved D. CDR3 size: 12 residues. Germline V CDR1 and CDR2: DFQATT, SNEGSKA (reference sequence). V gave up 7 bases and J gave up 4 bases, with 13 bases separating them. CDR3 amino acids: CSVLNSRETQYF. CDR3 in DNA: TGCAGTGTTCTAAATAGCAGAGAGACCCAGTACTTC.

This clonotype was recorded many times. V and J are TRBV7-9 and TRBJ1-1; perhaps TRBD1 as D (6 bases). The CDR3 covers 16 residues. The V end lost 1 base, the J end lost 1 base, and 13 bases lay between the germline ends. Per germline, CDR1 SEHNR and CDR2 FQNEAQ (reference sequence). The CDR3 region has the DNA TGTGCCAGCAGCTTAGAGCCAGGGGCCGCGAACACTGAAGCTTTCTTT. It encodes CASSLEPGAANTEAFF.

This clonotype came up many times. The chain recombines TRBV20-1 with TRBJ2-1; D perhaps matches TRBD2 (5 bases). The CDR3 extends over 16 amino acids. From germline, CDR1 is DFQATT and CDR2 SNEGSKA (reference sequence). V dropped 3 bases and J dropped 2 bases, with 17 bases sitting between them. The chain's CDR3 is CSARDASGPPYNEQFF. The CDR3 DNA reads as TGCAGTGCTAGGGACGCGAGCGGACCTCCCTACAATGAGCAGTTCTTC.

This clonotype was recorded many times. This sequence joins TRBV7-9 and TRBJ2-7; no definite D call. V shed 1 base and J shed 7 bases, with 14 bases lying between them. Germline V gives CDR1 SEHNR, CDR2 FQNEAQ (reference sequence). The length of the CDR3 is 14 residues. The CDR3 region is CASSLVRGFGEQYF. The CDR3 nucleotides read TGTGCCAGCAGCTTAGTTCGCGGATTCGGGGAGCAGTACTTC.

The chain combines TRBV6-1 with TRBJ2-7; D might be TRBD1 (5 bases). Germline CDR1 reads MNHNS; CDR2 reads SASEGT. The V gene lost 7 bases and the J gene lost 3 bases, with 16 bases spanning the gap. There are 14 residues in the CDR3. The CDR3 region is CASIRQGLGYEQYF. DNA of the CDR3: TGTGCCAGCATCCGTCAGGGTCTAGGCTACGAGCAGTACTTC.

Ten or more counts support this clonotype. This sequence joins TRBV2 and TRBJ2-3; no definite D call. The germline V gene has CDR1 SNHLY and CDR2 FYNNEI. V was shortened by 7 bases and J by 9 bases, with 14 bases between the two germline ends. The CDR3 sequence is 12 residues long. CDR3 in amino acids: CASTLLVGTQYF. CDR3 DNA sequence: TGTGCCAGCACGCTACTCGTAGGGACGCAGTATTTT.

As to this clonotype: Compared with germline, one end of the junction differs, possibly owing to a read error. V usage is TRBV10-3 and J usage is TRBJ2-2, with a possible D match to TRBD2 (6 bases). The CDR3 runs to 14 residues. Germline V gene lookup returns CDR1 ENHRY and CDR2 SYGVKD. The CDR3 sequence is CASTGGGDTGELSF. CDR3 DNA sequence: TGTGCCAGCACCGGGGGAGGCGACACCGGGGAGCTGTCCTTT.

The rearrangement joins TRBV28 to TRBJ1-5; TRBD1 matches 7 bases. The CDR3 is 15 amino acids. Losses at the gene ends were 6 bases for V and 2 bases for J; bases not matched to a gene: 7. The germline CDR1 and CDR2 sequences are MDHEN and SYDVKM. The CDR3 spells CASRPGRGGNQPQHF. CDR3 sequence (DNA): TGTGCCAGCAGACCTGGCAGGGGGGGCAATCAGCCCCAGCATTTT.

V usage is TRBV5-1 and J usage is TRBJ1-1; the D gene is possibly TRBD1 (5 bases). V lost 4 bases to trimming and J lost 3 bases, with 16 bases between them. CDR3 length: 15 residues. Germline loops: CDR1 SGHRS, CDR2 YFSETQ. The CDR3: CASSPGGGWDTEAFF. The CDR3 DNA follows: TGCGCCAGCAGCCCCGGCGGGGGGTGGGACACTGAAGCTTTCTTT.

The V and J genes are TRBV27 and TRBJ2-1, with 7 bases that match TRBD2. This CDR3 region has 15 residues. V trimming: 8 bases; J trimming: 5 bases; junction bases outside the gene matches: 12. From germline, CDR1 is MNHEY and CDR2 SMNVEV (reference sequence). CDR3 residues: CASQLLGLADNEQFF. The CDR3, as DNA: TGTGCCAGCCAACTTCTCGGGCTAGCGGACAATGAGCAGTTCTTC.

The CDR3 loop reads CASSLSRLAGGEGDIQYF. Written as DNA, the CDR3 is TGCGCCAGCAGCTTGAGTCGACTAGCGGGAGGGGAGGGGGACATTCAGTACTTC. The chain combines TRBV5-1 with TRBJ2-4; 14 nucleotides agree with TRBD2. The germline CDR1 and CDR2 sequences are SGHRS and YFSETQ. The CDR3 loop spans 18 amino acids. V lost 1 base and J lost 8; bases outside the gene matches: 11.

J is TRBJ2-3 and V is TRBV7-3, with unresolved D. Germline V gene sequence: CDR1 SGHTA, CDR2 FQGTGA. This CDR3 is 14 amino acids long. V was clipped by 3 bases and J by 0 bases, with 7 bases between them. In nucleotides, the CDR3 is TGTGCCAGCAGCTTCGTAGCTAGCACAGATACGCAGTATTTT. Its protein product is CASSFVASTDTQYF. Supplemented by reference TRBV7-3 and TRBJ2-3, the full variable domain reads GAGVSQTPSNKVTEKGKYVELRCDPISGHTALYWYRQSLGQGPEFLIYFQGTGAADDSGLPNDRFFAVRPEGSVSTLKIQRTERGDSAVYLCASSFVASTDTQYFGPGTRLTVL.

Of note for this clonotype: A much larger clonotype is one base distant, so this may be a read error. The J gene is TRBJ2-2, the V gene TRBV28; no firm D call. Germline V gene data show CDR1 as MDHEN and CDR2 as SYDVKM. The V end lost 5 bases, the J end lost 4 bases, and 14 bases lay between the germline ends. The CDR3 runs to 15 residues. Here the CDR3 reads CASSVGLRSTGELFF. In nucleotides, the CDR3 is TGTGCCAGCAGTGTGGGCCTAAGGAGCACCGGGGAGCTGTTTTTT.

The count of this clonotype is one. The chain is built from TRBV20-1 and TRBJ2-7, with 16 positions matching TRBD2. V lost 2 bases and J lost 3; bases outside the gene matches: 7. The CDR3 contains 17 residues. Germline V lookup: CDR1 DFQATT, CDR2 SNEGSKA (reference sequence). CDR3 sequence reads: CSARSQGLAGGIYEQYF. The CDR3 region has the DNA TGCAGTGCTAGATCCCAGGGACTAGCGGGAGGGATCTACGAGCAGTACTTC.